This entry features one TCR beta chain sequence. Trimming cost V 5 bases and J 4 bases, with 14 bases left between them. The CDR3 runs 14 residues. Germline V CDR1 and CDR2: SGHTA, FQGTGA. Everyone who donated was a Caucasian adult who lived in Nashville, Tennessee. Repertoires were generated with immunoSEQ multiplex PCR, while TCRdb's copy carries only in-frame clones and drops some. The sample shows under 1,900,000 clones, 98% of them seen only once. The sample originates from a study of shared clonotypes between healthy human individuals. This sequence originates from a man aged 25-45 years in good health. Input material: naive CD4+ T cells sorted from blood. The subset is: CD45RA+ positively selected. J is TRBJ2-5 and V is TRBV7-3; D might be TRBD1 or TRBD2, each matching 5 bases. The CDR3: CASSLSRGPETQYF. Written as DNA, the CDR3 is TGTGCCAGCAGCCTATCTAGGGGACCAGAGACCCAGTACTTC.